The 23 T cell receptor beta chains listed next were all sequenced from one sample in a study of control samples from healthy donors and cancer patients. Here immunoSEQ multiplex PCR was the method, and the copy in TCRdb shows in-frame clones only, minus some. Among around 250,000 clones, over 75% were seen once, and the ten largest hold roughly 15%. Material: PBMCs. The receptors were sampled from a woman in her fifties or sixties with lung cancer.

This clone has more than one count but fewer than ten. The rearrangement links TRBV7-3 to TRBJ2-3; no firm D call. The CDR3 extends over 13 amino acids. The germline CDR1 and CDR2 sequences are SGHTA and FQGTGA. V lost 2 bases and J lost 3, with 6 bases in between. In DNA, the CDR3 is TGTGCCAGCAGCTTAGGGGTTACAGATACGCAGTATTTT. It is translated as CASSLGVTDTQYF.

The genes are TRBV6-5 and TRBJ2-7; 12 bases match TRBD1. The ends lost 7 bases at V and 7 bases at J; junction bases unmatched: 11. This CDR3 spans 15 amino acids. CDR1 and CDR2 (germline): MNHEY, SVGAGI. CDR3 loop: CASTTTGTGGWEQYF. The CDR3 bases are TGTGCCAGCACCACAACCGGGACAGGGGGCTGGGAGCAGTACTTC.

The J gene is TRBJ1-4, the V gene TRBV19; 10 bases agree with TRBD1. This CDR3 contains 14 residues. V was pared by 10 bases and J by 5 bases, with 7 bases of the junction left unmatched. Germline CDR1 LNHDA, CDR2 SQIVND (reference sequence). CDR3 protein: CATGPGQGNEKLFF. The CDR3 DNA reads TGTGCCACCGGACCGGGACAGGGGAATGAAAAACTGTTTTTT. The full variable domain, its missing parts supplied by reference TRBV19 and TRBJ1-4, is DGGITQSPKYLFRKEGQNVTLSCEQNLNHDAMYWYRQDPGQGLRLIYYSQIVNDFQKGDIAEGYSVSREKKESFPLTVTSAQKNPTAFYLCATGPGQGNEKLFFGSGTQLSVL.

The chain combines TRBV19 with TRBJ2-7; D uncertain. The CDR3 consists of 12 residues. Germline assignment: CDR1 LNHDA and CDR2 SQIVND (reference sequence). Trimming removed 3 bases at V and 7 bases at J, with 10 bases between. The chain's CDR3 is CASSITGREQYF. The CDR3 region has the DNA TGTGCCAGTAGTATTACTGGTCGGGAGCAGTACTTC.

The chain is built from TRBV3-1 (or the pseudogene TRBV3-2) and TRBJ1-1, with D possibly being TRBD1 (6 bases). CDR3 length equals 12 residues. Germline V gene lookup returns CDR1 LGHDT and CDR2 YNNKEL (reference sequence). V was cut by 3 bases and J by 11 bases, with 13 bases left in between. As DNA, the CDR3 is TGTGCCAGCAGCCACCAACAGGGCGACGCTTTCTTT. Translating gives CASSHQQGDAFF.

V usage is TRBV7-9 and J usage is TRBJ2-1; D not resolved. V lost 3 bases, J lost 9 bases, and 12 bases lay in between. In germline, CDR1 is SEHNR, CDR2 FQNEAQ (reference sequence). The CDR3 has 13 residues. CDR3 nucleotides: TGTGCCAGCAGCTTTAGCCAAACCGGTGAGCAGTTCTTC. Translated: CASSFSQTGEQFF.

On this clone itself: The identical CDR3 is also encoded by other nucleotide sequences in the sample. In nucleotides, the CDR3 is TGCAGCGTTGACAGGGTAAACACTGAAGCTTTCTTT. It encodes CSVDRVNTEAFF. The genes are TRBV29-1 and TRBJ1-1; D is perhaps TRBD1 (5 bases). CDR3 size: 12 residues. Between the trimmed V and J ends, which lost 3 bases and 2 bases, there was a span of 7 bases. Germline V gene sequence: CDR1 SQVTM, CDR2 ANQGSEA.

This clone was seen once. The chain joins TRBV9 to TRBJ2-5, with D perhaps TRBD2 (6 bases). CDR3 size: 15 residues. Trimming cost V 0 bases and J 1 base, with 10 bases left between them. Germline V lookup: CDR1 SGDLS, CDR2 YYNGEE. The CDR3 is CASSVGAGFQETQYF. In DNA form, the CDR3 reads TGTGCCAGCAGCGTAGGAGCGGGCTTCCAAGAGACCCAGTACTTC.

The chain has TRBV4-1 and TRBJ1-1, with D perhaps matching TRBD1 (5 bases). The germline V gene has CDR1 MGHRA and CDR2 YSYEKL. V was shortened by 0 bases and J by 3 bases, with 20 bases between the two germline ends. The CDR3 loop spans 18 amino acids. CDR3 protein: CASSQDGPQERGYTEAFF. In nucleotides, the CDR3 is TGCGCCAGCAGCCAAGATGGGCCCCAGGAAAGGGGATACACTGAAGCTTTCTTT.

This clone was observed once. The rearrangement joins TRBV30 to TRBJ2-1, with TRBD2 matching 13 bases. The germline gives CDR1 GTSNPN, CDR2 SVGIG (reference sequence). V shed 2 bases and J 7 bases; nucleotides not matched to a gene: 2. There are 14 residues in the CDR3. The CDR3 protein is CAWSTGLAGNEQFF. CDR3 nucleotides: TGTGCCTGGAGTACGGGACTAGCGGGAAATGAGCAGTTCTTC.

J is TRBJ1-3 and V is TRBV6-1; D uncertain. This CDR3 contains 14 residues. V lost 3 bases to trimming and J lost 0 bases, with 6 bases between them. Germline V gene data show CDR1 as MNHNS and CDR2 as SASEGT. This CDR3 is CASSDTFSGNTIYF. The DNA of the CDR3 is TGTGCCAGCAGTGATACATTCTCTGGAAACACCATATATTTT.

The chain carries TRBV18 and TRBJ2-7; D gene ambiguous. Per the germline V gene, CDR1 is KGHSH and CDR2 is LQKENI. V lost 5 bases and J 2 bases, leaving 16 bases between the germline ends. The CDR3 loop spans 15 amino acids. The CDR3 region is CASSSGWARPYEQYF. As DNA, the CDR3 is TGTGCCAGCTCATCCGGGTGGGCCCGACCCTACGAGCAGTACTTC. The entire variable domain, with the rest obtained from reference TRBV18 and TRBJ2-7, is as follows: NAGVMQNPRHLVRRRGQEARLRCSPMKGHSHVYWYRQLPEEGLKFMVYLQKENIIDESGMPKERFSAEFPKEGPSILRIQQVVRGDSAAYFCASSSGWARPYEQYFGPGTRLTVT.

The V and J genes are TRBV4-1 and TRBJ2-7; unclear D gene. The CDR3 spans 15 residues. Trimming shortened V by 0 bases and J by 0 bases, and 9 bases separated the two germline ends. In germline, CDR1 is MGHRA, CDR2 YSYEKL. The CDR3 here is CASSQDNSPSYEQYF. The CDR3 bases are TGCGCCAGCAGCCAAGACAACAGCCCCTCCTACGAGCAGTACTTC.

V is TRBV10-1 and J is TRBJ2-7; unclear D gene. Germline V gene lookup returns CDR1 WNHNN and CDR2 SYGVQD (reference sequence). Trimming removed 5 bases from V and 0 bases from J, with 8 bases in between. The CDR3 consists of 13 residues. CDR3 sequence: CASSSPTSYEQYF. The CDR3 nucleotides are TGCGCCAGCAGTAGCCCTACCTCCTACGAGCAGTACTTC.

The CDR3 sequence: CASSLSLGEQYF. The DNA of the CDR3 is TGTGCCAGCAGCTTATCCCTGGGGGAGCAGTACTTC. The chain employs TRBV7-8 and TRBJ2-7; D gene ambiguous. Germline lookup yields CDR1 SGHVS and CDR2 FQNEAQ. The CDR3 spans 12 residues. V lost 2 bases, J lost 7 bases, and 9 bases lay in between.

The chain joins TRBV6-5 to TRBJ2-7; TRBD1 is a possible D gene (7 bases). V was pared by 8 bases and J by 0 bases, with 11 bases between. The germline gives CDR1 MNHEY, CDR2 SVGAGI. The CDR3 contains 13 residues. CDR3 sequence: CASWRDSSYEQYF. CDR3 coding DNA: TGTGCCAGCTGGAGGGACAGCTCCTACGAGCAGTACTTC.

The CDR3 DNA reads as TGCGCCAGCAGCCAGGGTCGGACAGCAACCTATTCACCCCTCCACTTT. This gives the protein CASSQGRTATYSPLHF. V usage is TRBV4-1 and J usage is TRBJ1-6, with D possibly matching TRBD1 (6 bases). With 3 bases removed from V and 8 bases from J, the gap between germline ends came to 17 bases. Germline assignment: CDR1 MGHRA and CDR2 YSYEKL. The CDR3 contains 16 residues.

The table lists this clone with a count of one. V is TRBV5-1 and J is TRBJ2-7; no firm D call. The germline gives CDR1 SGHRS, CDR2 YFSETQ. This CDR3 region has 16 residues. V lost 5 bases, J lost 7 bases, and 25 bases lay in between. In nucleotides, the CDR3 is TGCGCCAGCAGGACCGGCCCGGGTTCCCAGGCATGGGAGCAGTACTTC. Translated: CASRTGPGSQAWEQYF.

This chain connects TRBV6-6 to TRBJ2-6; 9 bases fit TRBD2. The V and J ends lost 5 bases and 1 base, in that order; junction bases with no gene match: 15. From germline, CDR1 is MNHNY and CDR2 SVGAGI (reference sequence). The CDR3 is 20 amino acids. This CDR3 reads CASSLGLARDWASGANVLTF. The CDR3, as DNA: TGTGCCAGCAGTCTTGGACTAGCGAGGGATTGGGCTTCTGGGGCCAACGTCCTGACTTTC.

The chain is built from TRBV18 and TRBJ1-5; D is possibly TRBD1 (6 bases). The CDR3 loop spans 13 amino acids. V lost 0 bases, J lost 7 bases, and 7 bases lay in between. The germline CDR1 and CDR2 sequences are KGHSH and LQKENI. DNA of the CDR3: TGTGCCAGCTCACCACCGACAGGACAGCCCCAGCATTTT. Protein sequence: CASSPPTGQPQHF.

The genes are TRBV5-6 and TRBJ1-1, with a possible D match to TRBD1 (5 bases). The CDR3 extends over 13 amino acids. CDR1 SGHDT and CDR2 YYEEEE come from the germline V gene. The V gene lost 10 bases and the J gene lost 0 bases, with 13 bases spanning the gap. The CDR3 spells CASVGGMNTEAFF. DNA of the CDR3: TGTGCCTCGGTCGGGGGGATGAACACTGAAGCTTTCTTT. Supplemented by reference TRBV5-6 and TRBJ1-1, the full variable domain reads DAGVTQSPTHLIKTRGQQVTLRCSPKSGHDTVSWYQQALGQGPQFIFQYYEEEERQRGNFPDRFSGHQFPNYSSELNVNALLLGDSALYLCASVGGMNTEAFFGQGTRLTVV.

The chain uses TRBV5-4 and TRBJ1-1; no reliable D call. The CDR3 sequence is 12 residues long. Deletions cut 4 bases from V and 2 bases from J, with 6 bases between. Per the germline V gene, CDR1 is SGHNT and CDR2 is YYREEE (reference sequence). The CDR3: CASSADNTEAFF. The CDR3 DNA reads TGTGCCAGCAGCGCCGATAACACTGAAGCTTTCTTT.

The table lists this clone with a few counts. The chain carries TRBV15 and TRBJ2-3; 10 positions agree with TRBD2. The CDR3 covers 15 residues. J lost 3 bases, V lost 4 bases, and 4 bases had no gene match. Germline CDR1 reads LNHNV; CDR2 reads YYDKDF (reference sequence). CDR3 bases: TGTGCCACCAGCAAAGCGGGAGGGCCGACAGATACGCAGTATTTT. This gives the protein CATSKAGGPTDTQYF. Full variable domain (remainder filled in from reference TRBV15 and TRBJ2-3): DAMVIQNPRYQVTQFGKPVTLSCSQTLNHNVMYWYQQKSSQAPKLLFHYYDKDFNNEADTPDNFQSRRPNTSFCFLDIRSPGLGDTAMYLCATSKAGGPTDTQYFGPGTRLTVL.